The 24 T cell receptor beta chains below all came from one sample that was sequenced in a study of Tregs in tolerant kidney transplant recipients (dated by TCRdb to between 2018 and 2021). Receptor amplification or capture employed the immunoSEQ multiplex PCR assay. The source is immuneACCESS, and TCRdb retained only in-frame sequences with V and J called. Part of the clones is not carried over; for the studies checked, unresolved V genes explain less than half of this, and the remainder is unexplained. For this sample the table gives 75,000 to 85,000 clones, of which more than 85% were detected only once. Of the sample, roughly 0.35% is held by the ten largest clones. In light of the paper, this sample's time point label describes: blood sample drawn before combined kidney and bone marrow transplant. This sample comprised Tregs from blood, obtained before the transplant. The receptors were gathered from a human donor who received a combined kidney and bone marrow transplant.

The V and J genes are TRBV6-1 and TRBJ1-4, with D unresolved. V lost 6 bases and J 0 bases, leaving 11 bases between the germline ends. The CDR3 covers 15 residues. Germline V gene sequence: CDR1 MNHNS, CDR2 SASEGT. This CDR3 reads CASRLTVATNEKLFF. DNA of the CDR3: TGTGCCAGCAGACTCACAGTCGCAACTAATGAAAAACTGTTTTTT.

The rearrangement joins TRBV5-1 to TRBJ2-7; D is uncertain. The CDR3 consists of 15 residues. From germline, CDR1 is SGHRS and CDR2 YFSETQ. The V end lost 1 base, the J end lost 5 bases, and 16 bases lay between the germline ends. Written as DNA, the CDR3 is TGCGCCAGCAGCTTGTCCGCGATTCGCTCAGACGAGCAGTACTTC. Residues: CASSLSAIRSDEQYF.

The CDR3 loop reads CASSLLGLAGKDEQFF. The CDR3 coding sequence is TGTGCCAGCAGTTTACTGGGACTAGCGGGTAAGGATGAGCAGTTCTTC. The chain uses TRBV27 and TRBJ2-1, with 12 nucleotides matching TRBD2. Germline CDR1 and CDR2: MNHEY and SMNVEV (reference sequence). V shed 2 bases, J shed 8 bases, and the junction held 7 bases outside the gene matches. The CDR3 has 16 residues.

The rearrangement links TRBV27 to TRBJ1-2; 7 nucleotides match TRBD1. This CDR3 has 15 amino acids. Trimming at V came to 0 bases and at J to 2 bases, leaving 3 bases not matched to a gene. Germline V gives CDR1 MNHEY, CDR2 SMNVEV (reference sequence). The CDR3 sequence is CASSLSGTENYGYTF. The CDR3 DNA reads as TGTGCCAGCAGTTTATCAGGGACAGAGAACTATGGCTACACCTTC.

The rearrangement joins TRBV30 to TRBJ2-1; 7 bases agree with TRBD2. Losses at the gene ends were 2 bases for V and 6 bases for J; bases not matched to a gene: 7. This CDR3 has 14 residues. Germline lookup yields CDR1 GTSNPN and CDR2 SVGIG (reference sequence). The CDR3 sequence: CAWSPGLVINEQFF. CDR3 coding DNA: TGTGCCTGGAGTCCAGGACTAGTGATCAATGAGCAGTTCTTC. The entire variable domain, with the rest obtained from reference TRBV30 and TRBJ2-1, is as follows: SQTIHQWPATLVQPVGSPLSLECTVEGTSNPNLYWYRQAAGRGLQLLFYSVGIGQISSEVPQNLSASRPQDRQFILSSKKLLLSDSGFYLCAWSPGLVINEQFFGPGTRLTVL.

The V gene is TRBV4-3, the J gene TRBJ2-1; unclear D gene. Germline CDR1 LGHNA, CDR2 YSLEER. The CDR3 is made up of 16 amino acids. Between the trimmed V and J ends, which lost 4 bases and 4 bases, there was a span of 17 bases. The CDR3 DNA reads TGCGCCAGCAGCCTTGGCTTAGCCGTGAATTACAATGAGCAGTTCTTC. Protein sequence: CASSLGLAVNYNEQFF.

The chain couples TRBV27 to TRBJ1-2; D not resolved. V shed 7 bases and J shed 2 bases, with 20 bases lying between them. This CDR3 region has 16 residues. CDR1 is MNHEY and CDR2 is SMNVEV in the germline V gene (reference sequence). The CDR3 DNA reads as TGTGCCAGCACCCCCAGGCCCCCCCGTTTGAACTATGGCTACACCTTC. It is translated as CASTPRPPRLNYGYTF.

This chain connects TRBV4-1 to TRBJ2-7; D might be TRBD2 (6 bases). V dropped 3 bases and J dropped 3 bases, with 18 bases sitting between them. Germline V gene data show CDR1 as MGHRA and CDR2 as YSYEKL. The CDR3 totals 16 residues. CDR3 amino acids: CASSQTLGRPIYEQYF. Here the CDR3 DNA reads TGCGCCAGCAGCCAGACACTAGGGAGGCCAATCTACGAGCAGTACTTC.

V is TRBV7-9 and J is TRBJ1-5, with D perhaps matching TRBD1 (6 bases). CDR3 length equals 16 residues. Trimming left V 6 bases short and J 0 bases short, with 15 bases between. Germline CDR1 SEHNR, CDR2 FQNEAQ (reference sequence). The CDR3 spells CASSPDRIYSNQPQHF. The CDR3 coding sequence is TGTGCCAGCAGTCCCGACAGGATCTATAGCAATCAGCCCCAGCATTTT.

J is TRBJ1-1 and V is TRBV28; D is undetermined. The CDR3 contains 15 residues. The germline V gene encodes CDR1 MDHEN and CDR2 SYDVKM. Trimming removed 5 bases at V and 1 base at J, with 14 bases between. CDR3 region: CASSRDASRNTEAFF. The CDR3 DNA reads as TGTGCCAGCAGTCGAGATGCCTCCCGGAACACTGAAGCTTTCTTT.

This rearrangement joins TRBV10-3 to TRBJ2-7; 7 bases match TRBD1. V shed 9 bases, J shed 0 bases, and the junction held 2 bases outside the gene matches. The CDR3 consists of 12 residues. From germline, CDR1 is ENHRY and CDR2 SYGVKD. This chain's CDR3 is CAIGDSSYEQYF. In DNA form, the CDR3 reads TGTGCCATTGGGGACAGCTCCTACGAGCAGTACTTC.

J is TRBJ1-1 and V is TRBV5-1; no clear D. The CDR3 length is 13 residues. Germline CDR1 and CDR2: SGHRS and YFSETQ. Trimming pared 4 bases from V and 2 bases from J, leaving 9 bases between. This CDR3 reads CASSQGVNTEAFF. CDR3 DNA sequence: TGCGCCAGCAGCCAAGGAGTCAACACTGAAGCTTTCTTT.

The chain combines TRBV11-2 with TRBJ2-7; 7 nucleotides align to TRBD1. The trim removed 2 bases at V and 7 bases at J, leaving 11 bases unmatched. The CDR3 spans 15 residues. CDR1 and CDR2 (germline): SGHAT, FQNNGV. The CDR3 spells CASSLRGGPTGEQYF. For the CDR3, the DNA is TGTGCCAGCAGCTTAAGAGGGGGCCCTACTGGGGAGCAGTACTTC.

The V call is TRBV7-6, the J call TRBJ2-1, with D maybe TRBD1 (5 bases). Trimming cost V 1 base and J 9 bases, with 7 bases left between them. The CDR3 spans 12 residues. CDR1 and CDR2 from the germline V gene are SGHVS and FNYEAQ. The CDR3 is CASSLVGAEQFF. In nucleotides, the CDR3 is TGTGCCAGCAGCTTAGTTGGGGCTGAGCAGTTCTTC.

The rearrangement uses TRBV28 and TRBJ2-1; D perhaps matches TRBD1 (6 bases). The germline V gene encodes CDR1 MDHEN and CDR2 SYDVKM. Trimming pared 5 bases from V and 6 bases from J, leaving 20 bases between. This CDR3 has 16 residues. This CDR3 is CASSPQGSSWTNEQFF. The CDR3, as DNA: TGTGCCAGCAGTCCACAGGGATCCTCCTGGACCAATGAGCAGTTCTTC.

The V and J genes are TRBV9 and TRBJ2-2; no reliable D call. Trimming removed 1 base at V and 7 bases at J, with 8 bases between. This CDR3 has 13 residues. Looked up from germline, CDR1 is SGDLS and CDR2 is YYNGEE. CDR3 sequence (DNA): TGTGCCAGCAGCGTAATAGGGATCGGGGAGCTGTTTTTT. Residues: CASSVIGIGELFF.

The chain joins TRBV30 to TRBJ2-2; no clear D. Germline V gives CDR1 GTSNPN, CDR2 SVGIG (reference sequence). The CDR3 sequence is 13 residues long. The V gene lost 0 bases and the J gene lost 4 bases, with 6 bases spanning the gap. The CDR3 DNA follows: TGTGCCTGGAGTGTACGAAGCACCGGGGAGCTGTTTTTT. Its translation: CAWSVRSTGELFF.

V gene TRBV6-5 combines with J gene TRBJ2-3; the D is unclear. Germline assignment: CDR1 MNHEY and CDR2 SVGAGI. Trimming pared 7 bases from V and 6 bases from J, leaving 11 bases between. The CDR3 contains 12 residues. The CDR3 DNA sequence: TGTGCCAGCAACGACGTCCGGGATACGCAGTATTTT. As protein: CASNDVRDTQYF.

This chain uses TRBV19 with TRBJ2-1; 7 nucleotides line up with TRBD2. With V trimmed by 8 bases and J by 2 bases, 6 bases remained unmatched. In germline, CDR1 is LNHDA, CDR2 SQIVND (reference sequence). The CDR3 runs to 14 residues. The CDR3 region is CASSVAGAYNEQFF. DNA of the CDR3: TGTGCCAGTTCGGTTGCGGGAGCCTACAATGAGCAGTTCTTC. The full variable domain, completed using reference TRBV19 and TRBJ2-1, is DGGITQSPKYLFRKEGQNVTLSCEQNLNHDAMYWYRQDPGQGLRLIYYSQIVNDFQKGDIAEGYSVSREKKESFPLTVTSAQKNPTAFYLCASSVAGAYNEQFFGPGTRLTVL.

The chain recombines TRBV5-1 with TRBJ1-1; no clear D gene. V was clipped by 0 bases and J by 2 bases, with 8 bases between them. The CDR3 loop spans 14 amino acids. Germline CDR1 SGHRS, CDR2 YFSETQ. CDR3 sequence (DNA): TGCGCCAGCAGCTTGGCCCCAGGCAACACTGAAGCTTTCTTT. This sequence encodes CASSLAPGNTEAFF.

This clone was picked up a small number of times. The J gene is TRBJ1-4, the V gene TRBV23-1; D possibly corresponds to TRBD1 (5 bases). TRBV23-1 is placed among ORFs of uncertain function. V lost 4 bases and J lost 7, with 13 bases in between. The CDR3 has 14 residues. CDR3 nucleotides: TGCGCCAGCAGTCCTCGGCAGGGTCTTGAAAAACTGTTTTTT. Translating gives CASSPRQGLEKLFF.

The chain combines TRBV11-2 with TRBJ1-2; D gene unclear. CDR1 is SGHAT, CDR2 FQNNGV, per germline. The CDR3 is 13 residues long. V was cut by 1 base and J by 2 bases, with 5 bases left in between. This CDR3 reads CASSLGVNYGYTF. The DNA of the CDR3 is TGTGCCAGCAGCTTAGGGGTGAACTATGGCTACACCTTC.

J is TRBJ2-6 and V is TRBV7-3; D perhaps matches TRBD1 (6 bases). Germline CDR1 is SGHTA and CDR2 is FQGTGA. This CDR3 region has 16 residues. V was pared by 2 bases and J by 2 bases, with 10 bases between. The DNA of the CDR3 is TGTGCCAGCAGCTTAGGGGCAGGGGCTGGGGCCAACGTCCTGACTTTC. Encoded protein: CASSLGAGAGANVLTF.

CDR3 residues: CASSFRGLRRETQYF. The CDR3 DNA sequence: TGTGCCAGCAGCTTCAGAGGTCTCCGCAGGGAGACCCAGTACTTC. The chain is built from TRBV9 and TRBJ2-5; D is ambiguous. There are 15 residues in the CDR3. Germline loops: CDR1 SGDLS, CDR2 YYNGEE. Between the trimmed V and J ends, which lost 4 bases and 5 bases, there was a span of 18 bases.